The sequence of this T cell receptor (beta chain) was determined in a study of CD8 T cells in Susac syndrome. After extraction with the RNeasy kit, roughly 0.45 to 1 ug of the RNA was reverse transcribed using random hexamers. The authors amplified TCR beta CDR3 across 54 Vbeta and 13 Jbeta using immunoSEQ multiplex PCR. MiXCR was run by TCRdb on the immunoSEQ multiplex PCR reads, yielding one entry per CDR3 protein. In the table there are 210,000 or so distinct CDR3 sequences, approximately 94% of which are singletons. The sequenced sample was CD4+ T cells from PBMCs. This sequence originates from a human donor with Susac syndrome.

The CDR3 DNA follows: TGCGCCAGCAGCTTGGCCGAACAGGGAAGCGATGGCTACACCTTC. Amino acids: CASSLAEQGSDGYTF. The J gene is TRBJ1-2, the V gene TRBV5-1; weak D call: TRBD1 (6 bases). The V gene's germline CDR1 is SGHRS and CDR2 YFSETQ. The CDR3 length is 15 residues. V shed 0 bases and J shed 6 bases, with 15 bases lying between them.